The entry below describes one TCR beta chain. The data stem from a study of PD-L1 blockade in urothelial cancer. Across the study: Male sex and bladder-origin urothelial cancer were recorded for about 85% of the roughly 30 patients.

Germline CDR1 SGHDT, CDR2 YYEEEE. The CDR3 covers 14 residues. V was clipped by 4 bases and J by 5 bases, with 15 bases between them. This sample's time point: pretreatment peripheral blood. Here immunoSEQ multiplex PCR was the method, and the copy in TCRdb shows in-frame clones only, minus some. This sample has roughly 130,000 clones, with 65% to 85% found just once. The TCR originated in a middle-aged man with urothelial cancer. The rearrangement joins TRBV5-6 to TRBJ2-5, with a weak D call TRBD2 (6 bases). The source material was PBMCs, sampled around atezolizumab (anti-PD-L1) treatment. CDR3: CASSAGSSTETQYF. The CDR3 DNA reads TGTGCCAGCAGCGCGGGGTCTTCAACGGAGACCCAGTACTTC.